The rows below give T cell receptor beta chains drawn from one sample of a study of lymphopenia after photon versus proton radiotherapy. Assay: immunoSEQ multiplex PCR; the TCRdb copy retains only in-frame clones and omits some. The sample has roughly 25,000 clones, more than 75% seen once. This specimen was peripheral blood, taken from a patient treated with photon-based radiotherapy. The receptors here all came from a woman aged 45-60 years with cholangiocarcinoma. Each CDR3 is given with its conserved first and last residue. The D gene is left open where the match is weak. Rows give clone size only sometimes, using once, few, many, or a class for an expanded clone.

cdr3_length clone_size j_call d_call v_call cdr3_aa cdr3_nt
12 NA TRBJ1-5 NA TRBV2 CASRDGNQPQHF TGTGCCAGCAGGGACGGCAATCAGCCCCAGCATTTT
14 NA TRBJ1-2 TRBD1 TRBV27 CASSPGTASYGYTF TGTGCCAGCAGTCCAGGGACAGCGAGCTATGGCTACACCTTC
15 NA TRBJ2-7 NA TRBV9 CASSVGGGRSYEQYF TGTGCCAGCAGCGTAGGAGGGGGGCGGTCCTACGAGCAGTACTTC
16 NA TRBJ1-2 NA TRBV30 CAWSALGRDQIYGYTF TGTGCCTGGAGTGCCCTCGGGCGGGACCAGATCTATGGCTACACCTTC
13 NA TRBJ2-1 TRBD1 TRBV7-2 CASSLGMGTGSFF TGTGCCAGCAGCTTAGGGATGGGGACAGGGTCGTTCTTC
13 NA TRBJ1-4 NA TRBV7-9 CASRVSTNEKLFF TGTGCCAGCCGTGTTAGTACTAATGAAAAACTGTTTTTT
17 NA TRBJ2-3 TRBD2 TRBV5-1 CASSPALTSGGTDTQYF TGCGCCAGCAGCCCTGCCCTGACTAGCGGGGGCACAGATACGCAGTATTTT
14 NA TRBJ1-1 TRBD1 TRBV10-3 CAISGGQGNTEAFF TGTGCCATCAGTGGGGGACAGGGAAACACTGAAGCTTTCTTT
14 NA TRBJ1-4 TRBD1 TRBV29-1 CSVEVQGFNEKLFF TGCAGCGTTGAAGTACAGGGGTTTAATGAAAAACTGTTTTTT
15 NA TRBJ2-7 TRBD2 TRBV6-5 CASSYWEGSSYEQYF TGTGCCAGCAGTTACTGGGAGGGGAGCTCCTACGAGCAGTACTTC
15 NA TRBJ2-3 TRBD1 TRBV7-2 CASSYPQGVGDTQYF TGTGCCAGCAGCTACCCACAGGGGGTTGGCGATACGCAGTATTTT
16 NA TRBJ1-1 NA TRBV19 CASSIVGYRENTEAFF TGTGCCAGTAGTATAGTAGGGTATAGGGAGAACACTGAAGCTTTCTTT
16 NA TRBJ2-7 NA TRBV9 CASSVGVTGFSYEQYF TGTGCCAGCAGCGTAGGTGTGACAGGCTTCTCCTACGAGCAGTACTTC
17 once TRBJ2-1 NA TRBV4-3 CASSLSQSGKAYNEQFF TGCGCCAGCAGCCTGAGCCAGTCAGGGAAGGCCTACAATGAGCAGTTCTTC
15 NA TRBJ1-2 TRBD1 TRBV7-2 CASSLRQGWKYGYTF TGTGCCAGCAGCCTCAGACAGGGGTGGAAATATGGCTACACCTTC
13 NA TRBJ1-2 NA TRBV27 CASSFSRGHGYTF TGTGCCAGCAGTTTTTCCCGGGGGCACGGCTACACCTTC
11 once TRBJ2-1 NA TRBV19 CASSTRQEQFF TGTGCCAGTAGTACCCGACAGGAGCAGTTCTTC
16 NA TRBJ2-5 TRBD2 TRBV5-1 CASSARTSGVKETQYF TGCGCCAGCAGCGCTCGGACTAGCGGGGTTAAAGAGACCCAGTACTTC
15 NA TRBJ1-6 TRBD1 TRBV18 CASSPQQGGNSPLHF TGTGCCAGCTCACCCCAACAGGGGGGTAATTCACCCCTCCACTTT
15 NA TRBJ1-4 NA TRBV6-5 CASSREGATNEKLFF TGTGCCAGCAGCCGAGAAGGGGCAACTAATGAAAAACTGTTTTTT
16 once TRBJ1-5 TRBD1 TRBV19 CATSTGQGVGNQPQHF TGTGCCACCTCAACCGGACAGGGGGTCGGCAATCAGCCCCAGCATTTT
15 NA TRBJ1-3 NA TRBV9 CASSVDGNGRNTIYF TGTGCCAGCAGCGTAGATGGGAATGGTCGGAACACCATATATTTT
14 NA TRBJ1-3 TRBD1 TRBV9 CASSAWDRGNTIYF TGTGCCAGCAGCGCCTGGGACAGAGGAAACACCATATATTTT
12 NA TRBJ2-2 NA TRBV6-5 CASSYSTGELFF TGTGCCAGCAGTTACTCCACCGGGGAGCTGTTTTTT
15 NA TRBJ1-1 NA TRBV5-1 CASSLSRGTNTEAFF TGCGCCAGCAGCTTGTCAAGGGGGACGAACACTGAAGCTTTCTTT
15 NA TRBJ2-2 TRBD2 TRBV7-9 CASSYTSGYTGELFF TGTGCCAGCAGCTACACTAGCGGATACACCGGGGAGCTGTTTTTT
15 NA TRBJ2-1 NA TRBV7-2 CASSLGGIRNNEQFF TGTGCCAGCAGCTTAGGAGGGATCCGAAACAATGAGCAGTTCTTC
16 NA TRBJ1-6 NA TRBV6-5 CASSYRRPGASSPLHF TGTGCCAGCAGTTACCGTCGGCCAGGCGCCTCTTCACCCCTCCACTTT
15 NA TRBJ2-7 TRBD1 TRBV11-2 CASSFSDRGGYEQYF TGTGCCAGCAGCTTCTCGGACAGGGGAGGCTACGAGCAGTACTTC
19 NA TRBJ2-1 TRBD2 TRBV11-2 CASSLDWPSGVLYRDEQFF TGTGCCAGCAGCTTAGATTGGCCTAGCGGGGTCCTTTATCGGGATGAGCAGTTCTTC
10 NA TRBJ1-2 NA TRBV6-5 CASSDRLWTF TGTGCCAGCAGCGACAGGCTGTGGACCTTC
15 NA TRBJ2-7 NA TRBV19 CASSMDSSSSYEQYF TGTGCCAGTAGTATGGACAGCTCTAGCTCCTACGAGCAGTACTTC
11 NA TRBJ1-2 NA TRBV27 CASSFGGYYTF TGTGCCAGCAGTTTTGGGGGTTACTACACCTTC
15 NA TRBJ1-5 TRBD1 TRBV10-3 CAIRLTGDSNQPQHF TGTGCCATCAGACTGACAGGGGACAGCAATCAGCCCCAGCATTTT
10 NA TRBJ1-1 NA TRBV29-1 CSAGGTEAFF TGCAGCGCTGGGGGGACTGAAGCTTTCTTT
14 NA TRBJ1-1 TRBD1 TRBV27 CASSWGQGNTEAFF TGTGCCAGCAGTTGGGGACAGGGGAACACTGAAGCTTTCTTT
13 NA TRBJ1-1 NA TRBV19 CASVGGLNTEAFF TGTGCCAGCGTGGGGGGGTTGAACACTGAAGCTTTCTTT
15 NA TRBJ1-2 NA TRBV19 CASSIAAGRNYGYTF TGTGCCAGTAGTATAGCCGCAGGGAGGAACTATGGCTACACCTTC
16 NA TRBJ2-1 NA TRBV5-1 CASSATLLAFYNEQFF TGCGCCAGCAGCGCCACCCTTTTGGCCTTCTACAATGAGCAGTTCTTC
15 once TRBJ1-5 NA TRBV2 CASRMGVMSNQPQHF TGTGCCAGCAGAATGGGGGTCATGAGCAATCAGCCCCAGCATTTT
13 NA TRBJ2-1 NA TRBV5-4 CASSLRGVGEQFF TGTGCCAGCAGCTTGAGAGGGGTTGGAGAGCAGTTCTTC
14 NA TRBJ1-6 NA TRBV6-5 CASRNREVNSPLHF TGTGCCAGCAGAAACAGGGAAGTAAATTCACCCCTCCACTTT
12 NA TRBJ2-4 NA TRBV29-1 CSVQTGRNIQYF TGCAGCGTTCAGACAGGGAGGAACATTCAGTACTTC
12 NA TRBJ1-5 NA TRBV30 CAWANSNQPQHF TGTGCCTGGGCTAATAGCAATCAGCCCCAGCATTTT
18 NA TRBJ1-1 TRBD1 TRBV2 CASSVRTGARSTNTEAFF TGTGCCAGCAGTGTTCGAACAGGGGCGCGTAGCACGAACACTGAAGCTTTCTTT